The next 22 T cell receptor beta chains were all read from a single sample in a study of naive and memory T cell subsets. An equimolar mix of two oligonucleotides served as the beta constant-region primer for TRBC1 and TRBC2. One entry per CDR3 protein results from TCRdb running MiXCR on the UMI-ligation and nested PCR reads. The sample lists some 150,000 distinct CDR3 sequences, over 15% occurring once. The sample consisted of naive CD4+ T cells from blood. All receptors come from a human donor in good health.

This clonotype has a count of ten or more. V gene TRBV7-9 combines with J gene TRBJ2-1; D not certain. CDR3 size: 14 residues. Deletions cut 5 bases from V and 6 bases from J, with 14 bases between. Germline V gene lookup returns CDR1 SEHNR and CDR2 FQNEAQ (reference sequence). Here the CDR3 reads CASSPQVTVNEQFF. The CDR3 bases are TGTGCCAGCAGCCCTCAAGTTACGGTCAATGAGCAGTTCTTC. Supplemented by reference TRBV7-9 and TRBJ2-1, the full variable domain reads DTGVSQNPRHKITKRGQNVTFRCDPISEHNRLYWYRQTLGQGPEFLTYFQNEAQLEKSRLLSDRFSAERPKGSFSTLEIQRTEQGDSAMYLCASSPQVTVNEQFFGPGTRLTVL.

CDR3 sequence: CSVEDLVSGSTDTQYF. The CDR3 nucleotides read TGCAGCGTTGAAGATCTTGTTAGCGGGAGCACAGATACGCAGTATTTT. The chain employs TRBV29-1 and TRBJ2-3; 7 bases agree with TRBD2. J gave up 0 bases and V 0 bases, and 6 bases lay outside the gene matches. The CDR3 spans 16 residues. Per germline, CDR1 SQVTM and CDR2 ANQGSEA.

The V and J genes are TRBV11-2 and TRBJ1-6; D gene ambiguous. CDR1 is SGHAT and CDR2 is FQNNGV in the germline V gene. The CDR3 runs 18 residues. V was cut by 7 bases and J by 0 bases, with 19 bases left in between. The CDR3 reads CASTRGRFGSSYNSPLHF. The CDR3 nucleotides read TGTGCCAGCACCCGAGGCAGGTTCGGGAGCTCCTATAATTCACCCCTCCACTTT.

In this sample, this clonotype turned up many times. The chain carries TRBV7-8 and TRBJ2-3; the D is unclear. Germline values: CDR1 SGHVS, CDR2 FQNEAQ. The CDR3 is 13 amino acids. V lost 3 bases, J lost 4 bases, and 8 bases lay in between. The CDR3 loop is CASSFRGSDTQYF. The CDR3 bases are TGTGCCAGCAGCTTCCGAGGCTCAGATACGCAGTATTTT.

The chain has TRBV7-2 and TRBJ1-4; D uncertain. The V gene's germline CDR1 is SGHTA and CDR2 FQGNSA. The CDR3 length is 16 residues. V lost 1 base to trimming and J lost 7 bases, with 16 bases between them. CDR3 bases: TGTGCCAGCAGCTTAGGAGCGCTGGCAGGAGGTGAAAAACTGTTTTTT. Its translation is CASSLGALAGGEKLFF.

The rearrangement joins TRBV4-3 to TRBJ1-1; D gene uncertain. CDR3 length: 15 residues. Trimming removed 0 bases at V and 4 bases at J, with 12 bases between. Germline V gene data show CDR1 as LGHNA and CDR2 as YSLEER. CDR3 in amino acids: CASSQDPALGTEAFF. The CDR3 coding sequence is TGCGCCAGCAGCCAAGATCCAGCCTTGGGCACTGAAGCTTTCTTT.

In its sample, this clonotype was seen a few times. This sequence joins TRBV24-1 and TRBJ2-5; D is unresolved. The CDR3 runs 14 residues. Germline CDR1 and CDR2: KGHDR and SFDVKD. Trimming stripped 4 bases from V and 4 bases from J, with 12 bases between. As DNA, the CDR3 is TGTGCCACCAGTGACACCGCTTACCCAGAGACCCAGTACTTC. It translates to CATSDTAYPETQYF.

This clonotype was seen only a few times. V usage is TRBV7-2 and J usage is TRBJ2-3; tentatively, D is TRBD1 or TRBD2 (5 bases each). V lost 3 bases and J 4 bases, leaving 14 bases between the germline ends. Germline V gene sequence: CDR1 SGHTA, CDR2 FQGNSA. The CDR3 spans 15 residues. In DNA, the CDR3 is TGTGCCAGCAGCTTTGTTTCAGGGAGCCCAGATACGCAGTATTTT. Amino acid sequence: CASSFVSGSPDTQYF.

In its sample, this clonotype was seen many times. The gene calls are TRBV5-1 and TRBJ2-7, with a tentative D call TRBD1 (5 bases). CDR3 length: 14 residues. Germline loops: CDR1 SGHRS, CDR2 YFSETQ. V lost 0 bases, J lost 2 bases, and 9 bases lay in between. CDR3 nucleotide sequence: TGCGCCAGCAGCTTGGTTGACAGAGCCTACGAGCAGTACTTC. It yields the protein CASSLVDRAYEQYF.

The chain is built from TRBV21-1 and TRBJ2-3; TRBD2 is the table's D call and was not checked against the DNA. TRBV21-1 is a recognized pseudogene. The CDR3 spans 13 residues. The CDR3 loop is CASSGTFPDTQYF. The CDR3 bases are TGTGCCAGCTCAGGGACTTTCCCAGATACGCAGTATTTT.

This clonotype was recorded a few times. This chain connects TRBV20-1 to TRBJ1-1; D may be TRBD1 (5 bases). CDR3 length: 17 amino acids. Per germline, CDR1 DFQATT and CDR2 SNEGSKA (reference sequence). V dropped 7 bases and J dropped 1 base, with 25 bases sitting between them. CDR3 nucleotide sequence: TGCAGTGAGGCTATGGGGGAGGGTAGGAGAGAGAACACTGAAGCTTTCTTT. Protein: CSEAMGEGRRENTEAFF.

The chain links TRBV7-2 to TRBJ2-2; 12 bases line up with TRBD2. Germline assignment: CDR1 SGHTA and CDR2 FQGNSA. The CDR3 is made up of 16 amino acids. The V segment lost 5 bases and the J segment 4 bases; nucleotides outside the gene matches: 5. The CDR3 sequence is CASSQQGLAGTGELFF. The CDR3 coding sequence is TGTGCCAGCAGCCAACAGGGACTAGCGGGCACCGGGGAGCTGTTTTTT. Looking up the rest from reference TRBV7-2 and TRBJ2-2 gives the full variable domain: GAGVSQSPSNKVTEKGKDVELRCDPISGHTALYWYRQSLGQGLEFLIYFQGNSAPDKSGLPSDRFSAERTGGSVSTLTIQRTQQEDSAVYLCASSQQGLAGTGELFFGEGSRLTVL.

This clonotype has more than one count but fewer than ten. The chain is built from TRBV6-5 and TRBJ1-6; D not resolved. Per germline, CDR1 MNHEY and CDR2 SVGAGI. Between the trimmed V and J ends, which lost 8 bases and 4 bases, there was a span of 12 bases. This CDR3 contains 14 residues. The CDR3 loop is CASARTAYNSPLHF. As DNA, the CDR3 is TGTGCCAGCGCCCGGACGGCATATAATTCACCCCTCCACTTT.

This clonotype was observed a few times. The chain combines TRBV28 with TRBJ1-2; D ambiguous. The CDR3 sequence is 14 residues long. V was clipped by 5 bases and J by 2 bases, with 12 bases between them. CDR1 and CDR2 from the germline V gene are MDHEN and SYDVKM. The CDR3 DNA is TGTGCCAGCAGTCTTGGTAGGCGGAACTATGGCTACACCTTC. Residues: CASSLGRRNYGYTF.

The genes are TRBV5-4 and TRBJ2-5; 10 nucleotides line up with TRBD1. CDR1 is SGHNT, CDR2 YYREEE, per germline (reference sequence). CDR3 length: 14 amino acids. After removal of 4 bases from V and 5 bases from J, the junction contained 5 bases not matched to a gene. CDR3 region: CASSLDRGRETQYF. The CDR3 DNA is TGTGCCAGCAGCCTAGACAGGGGGCGGGAGACCCAGTACTTC. The variable domain in full, with the rest retrieved from reference TRBV5-4 and TRBJ2-5, is ETGVTQSPTHLIKTRGQQVTLRCSSQSGHNTVSWYQQALGQGPQFIFQYYREEENGRGNFPPRFSGLQFPNYSSELNVNALELDDSALYLCASSLDRGRETQYFGPGTRLLVL.

The V gene is TRBV7-8, the J gene TRBJ2-7, with TRBD2 as a possible D gene (5 bases). Germline CDR1 and CDR2: SGHVS and FQNEAQ. The CDR3 extends over 14 amino acids. The V and J ends lost 1 base and 2 bases respectively, with 9 bases between them. The CDR3 DNA follows: TGTGCCAGCAGCTTAGGAGGGAAGCCCTACGAGCAGTACTTC. Protein sequence: CASSLGGKPYEQYF.

The rearrangement links TRBV28 to TRBJ2-3; perhaps TRBD1 as D (6 bases). CDR1 is MDHEN, CDR2 SYDVKM, per germline. CDR3 size: 12 residues. Trimming took off 6 bases at V and 7 bases at J, with 11 bases between the two ends. The CDR3 nucleotides are TGTGCCAGCAGCCAACAGGGTTATACGCAGTATTTT. The encoded protein is CASSQQGYTQYF.

There are a few counts of this clonotype. The chain has TRBV5-8 and TRBJ2-3; 8 positions agree with TRBD2. V trimming: 7 bases; J trimming: 5 bases; junction bases outside the gene matches: 6. The CDR3 extends over 13 amino acids. The germline CDR1 and CDR2 sequences are SGHTS and YDEGEE. The CDR3 loop reads CASAAGGRDTQYF. Written as DNA, the CDR3 is TGTGCCAGCGCGGCGGGAGGAAGAGATACGCAGTATTTT.

The genes are TRBV4-3 and TRBJ2-5, with D unclear. The CDR3 spans 15 residues. Germline V CDR1 and CDR2: LGHNA, YSLEER. Trimming stripped 0 bases from V and 1 base from J, with 9 bases between. This CDR3 reads CASSQEGMVQETQYF. CDR3 in DNA: TGCGCCAGCAGCCAAGAGGGAATGGTCCAAGAGACCCAGTACTTC.

This clonotype was counted a few times. J is TRBJ2-1 and V is TRBV28; the D gene could be TRBD1 or TRBD2 (7 bases each). Deletions cut 6 bases from V and 7 bases from J, with 22 bases between. The germline gives CDR1 MDHEN, CDR2 SYDVKM. This CDR3 contains 16 residues. The CDR3 reads CASSSPGGRGINEQFF. The CDR3 nucleotides read TGTGCCAGCAGCTCACCGGGGGGCAGGGGGATAAATGAGCAGTTCTTC. The whole variable domain, remainder taken from reference TRBV28 and TRBJ2-1, is DVKVTQSSRYLVKRTGEKVFLECVQDMDHENMFWYRQDPGLGLRLIYFSYDVKMKEKGDIPEGYSVSREKKERFSLILESASTNQTSMYLCASSSPGGRGINEQFFGPGTRLTVL.

This clonotype has just a few counts. V usage is TRBV11-2 and J usage is TRBJ1-4; D is undetermined. Between the trimmed V and J ends, which lost 1 base and 0 bases, there was a span of 9 bases. In germline, CDR1 is SGHAT, CDR2 FQNNGV. The CDR3 runs 16 residues. In nucleotides, the CDR3 is TGTGCCAGCAGCTTAGTAACTGGAGCAACTAATGAAAAACTGTTTTTT. Protein sequence: CASSLVTGATNEKLFF.

V is TRBV28 and J is TRBJ1-2, with D perhaps TRBD1 (6 bases). The V gene lost 10 bases and the J gene lost 4 bases, with 13 bases spanning the gap. Germline V lookup: CDR1 MDHEN, CDR2 SYDVKM. This CDR3 comprises 12 residues. CDR3 bases: TGTGCCACCCGAACACAGGGCTATGGCTACACCTTC. Translated: CATRTQGYGYTF.